This TCR beta chain was observed in a study of OX40 agonist ivuxolimab in advanced cancers. Produced via immunoSEQ multiplex PCR; TCRdb's table is partial and in-frame only. Of tens of thousands of clones detected, about 90% appear once; the ten largest clones hold more than 3.5%. Notes on the study in general: Some nonresponders likewise displayed low normalized T-cell clonal expansion.

In its sample, this clone was seen once. Its antigen is currently unknown. Trimming cost V 3 bases and J 2 bases, with 13 bases left between them. The CDR3 sequence is 14 residues long. Germline assignment: CDR1 SQVTM and CDR2 ANQGSEA. Blood was sampled at baseline, cycle 4 day 1, and cycle 7 day 1. This clonotype was obtained from an adult with an advanced solid tumor such as melanoma, head and neck, liver or kidney cancer. The sequenced sample was CD4+ or CD8+ T cells sorted from blood, obtained in a trial of the OX40 agonist ivuxolimab. The chain combines TRBV29-1 with TRBJ1-1; unclear D gene. Here the CDR3 reads CSVELTGVNTEAFF. CDR3 coding DNA: TGCAGCGTTGAGCTTACCGGGGTAAACACTGAAGCTTTCTTT.